The clone carrying this T cell receptor (beta chain) was counted between two and nine times. What it recognizes is unknown. PCR was performed using 60 Vbeta and 13 Jbeta primers. Sequencing used immunoSEQ multiplex PCR; TCRdb keeps in-frame clones, though not all of them. The sample lists just under 95,000 clones, more than 65% occurring once. These data originate in a study of cytomegalovirus exposure and HLA in healthy donors. The overall study: The 120 million or so unique TCR beta sequences, from about 190 million T cells, were found by an earlier analysis.

Germline V gene lookup returns CDR1 LNHDA and CDR2 SQIVND (reference sequence). There are 17 residues in the CDR3. J lost 5 bases, V lost 2 bases, and 11 bases had no gene match. General study results and limits: Presence/absence analyses rested on an assumption that sequencing depth was roughly uniform across donors.

The source is a girl aged 2 to 10 in good health and CMV-seropositive. This sequence joins TRBV19 and TRBJ1-5; 8 bases agree with TRBD1. The specimen was PBMCs. CDR3 residues: CASSITGAGGIHQPQHF. In DNA form, the CDR3 reads TGTGCCAGTAGTATAACCGGTGCAGGGGGCATTCATCAGCCCCAGCATTTT.